The sequence of this T cell receptor beta chain was determined in a study of siplizumab effects on memory and regulatory T cells. Per germline, CDR1 MGHRA and CDR2 YSYEKL. The CDR3 is made up of 15 amino acids. With 0 bases removed from V and 0 bases from J, the gap between germline ends came to 6 bases. The protocol was immunoSEQ multiplex PCR, while the TCRdb copy is restricted to in-frame clones and leaves out a portion. The table lists 70,000 to 90,000 clones, 75% to 90% of them singletons. V is TRBV4-1 and J is TRBJ1-5, with TRBD1 as a possible D gene (6 bases). Sequenced input: CD4+ T cells sorted from blood. This receptor was taken from a human donor in good health. CDR3 loop: CASSQEGASNQPQHF. CDR3 in DNA: TGCGCCAGCAGCCAAGAGGGGGCTAGCAATCAGCCCCAGCATTTT.